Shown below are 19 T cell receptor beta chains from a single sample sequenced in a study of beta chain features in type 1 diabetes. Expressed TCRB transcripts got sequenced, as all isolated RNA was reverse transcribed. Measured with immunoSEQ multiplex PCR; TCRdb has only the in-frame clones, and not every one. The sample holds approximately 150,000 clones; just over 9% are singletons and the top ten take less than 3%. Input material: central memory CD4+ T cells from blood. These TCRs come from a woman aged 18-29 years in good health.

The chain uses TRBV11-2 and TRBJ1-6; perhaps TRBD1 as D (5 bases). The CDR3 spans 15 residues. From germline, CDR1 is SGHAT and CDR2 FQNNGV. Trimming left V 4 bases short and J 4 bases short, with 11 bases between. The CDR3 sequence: CASSYRTGYNSPLHF. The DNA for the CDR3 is TGTGCCAGCAGCTACAGGACCGGTTATAATTCACCCCTCCACTTT. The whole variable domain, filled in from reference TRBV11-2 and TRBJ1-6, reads EAGVAQSPRYKIIEKRQSVAFWCNPISGHATLYWYQQILGQGPKLLIQFQNNGVVDDSQLPKDRFSAERLKGVDSTLKIQPAKLEDSAVYLCASSYRTGYNSPLHFGNGTRLTVT.

This chain's CDR3 is CASSQDTGSNSPLHF. The CDR3 DNA is TGTGCCAGCAGCCAAGATACCGGGAGCAATTCACCCCTCCACTTT. The J gene is TRBJ1-6, the V gene TRBV4-2; D gene unclear. CDR1 and CDR2 (germline): LGHNA, YNFKEQ. This CDR3 has 15 amino acids. V lost 0 bases and J 7 bases, leaving 10 bases between the germline ends.

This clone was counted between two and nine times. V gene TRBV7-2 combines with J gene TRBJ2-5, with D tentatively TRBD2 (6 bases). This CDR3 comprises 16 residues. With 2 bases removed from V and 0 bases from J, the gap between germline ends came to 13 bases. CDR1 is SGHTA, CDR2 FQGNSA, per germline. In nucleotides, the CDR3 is TGTGCCAGCAGCTTAATAGCGGACACGTACCAAGAGACCCAGTACTTC. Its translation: CASSLIADTYQETQYF.

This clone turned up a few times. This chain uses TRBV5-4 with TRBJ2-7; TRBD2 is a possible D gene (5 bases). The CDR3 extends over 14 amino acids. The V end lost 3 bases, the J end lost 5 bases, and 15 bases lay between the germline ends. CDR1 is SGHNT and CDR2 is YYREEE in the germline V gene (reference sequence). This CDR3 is CASSSGGRVDEQYF. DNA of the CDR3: TGTGCCAGCAGCTCCGGAGGTAGGGTGGACGAGCAGTACTTC.

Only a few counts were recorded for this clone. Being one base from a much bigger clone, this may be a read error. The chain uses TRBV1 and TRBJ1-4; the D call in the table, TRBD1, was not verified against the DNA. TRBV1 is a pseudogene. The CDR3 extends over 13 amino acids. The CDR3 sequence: CTSSLDSREKLFF. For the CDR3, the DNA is TGCACCAGCAGCCTCGACAGTCGGGAAAAACTGTTTTTT.

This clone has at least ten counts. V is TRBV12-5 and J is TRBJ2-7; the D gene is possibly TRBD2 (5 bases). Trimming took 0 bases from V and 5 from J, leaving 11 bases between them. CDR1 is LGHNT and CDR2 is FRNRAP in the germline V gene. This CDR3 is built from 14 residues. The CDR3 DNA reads TGTGCTAGTGGTTTGGTACCGGGGTACGACGAGCAGTACTTC. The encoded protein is CASGLVPGYDEQYF.

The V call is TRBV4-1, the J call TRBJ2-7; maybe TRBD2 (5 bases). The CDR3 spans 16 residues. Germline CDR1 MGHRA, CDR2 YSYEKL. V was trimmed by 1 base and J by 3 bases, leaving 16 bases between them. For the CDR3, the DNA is TGCGCCAGCAGCCAAGTACTTGGTAGGAGGAGCTACGAGCAGTACTTC. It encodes CASSQVLGRRSYEQYF.

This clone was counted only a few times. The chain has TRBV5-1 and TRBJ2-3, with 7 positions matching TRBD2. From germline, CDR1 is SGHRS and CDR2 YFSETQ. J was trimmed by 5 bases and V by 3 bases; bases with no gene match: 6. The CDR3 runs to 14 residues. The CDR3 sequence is CASSSQLARDTQYF. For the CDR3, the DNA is TGCGCCAGCAGCTCTCAACTAGCGAGAGATACGCAGTATTTT.

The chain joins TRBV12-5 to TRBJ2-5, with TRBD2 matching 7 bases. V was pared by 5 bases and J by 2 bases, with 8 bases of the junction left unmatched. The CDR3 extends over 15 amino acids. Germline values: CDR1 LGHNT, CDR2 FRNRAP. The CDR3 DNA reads TGTGCTAGTGGTCCAAGTCTGGGGGGGCAAGAGACCCAGTACTTC. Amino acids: CASGPSLGGQETQYF. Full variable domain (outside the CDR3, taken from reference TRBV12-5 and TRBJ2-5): DARVTQTPRHKVTEMGQEVTMRCQPILGHNTVFWYRQTMMQGLELLAYFRNRAPLDDSGMPKDRFSAEMPDATLATLKIQPSEPRDSAVYFCASGPSLGGQETQYFGPGTRLLVL.

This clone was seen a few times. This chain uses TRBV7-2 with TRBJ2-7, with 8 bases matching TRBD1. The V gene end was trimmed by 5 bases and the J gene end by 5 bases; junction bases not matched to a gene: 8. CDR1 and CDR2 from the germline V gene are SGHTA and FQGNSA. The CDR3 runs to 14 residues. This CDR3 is CASSQRTGRHEQYF. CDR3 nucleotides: TGTGCCAGCAGCCAAAGGACAGGGCGCCACGAGCAGTACTTC. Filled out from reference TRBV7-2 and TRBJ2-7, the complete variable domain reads GAGVSQSPSNKVTEKGKDVELRCDPISGHTALYWYRQSLGQGLEFLIYFQGNSAPDKSGLPSDRFSAERTGGSVSTLTIQRTQQEDSAVYLCASSQRTGRHEQYFGPGTRLTVT.

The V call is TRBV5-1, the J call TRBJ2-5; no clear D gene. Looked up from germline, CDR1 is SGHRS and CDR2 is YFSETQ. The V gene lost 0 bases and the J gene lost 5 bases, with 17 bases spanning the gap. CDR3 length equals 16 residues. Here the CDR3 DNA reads TGCGCCAGCAGCTTGGTTGGAGCGAGTCAGATGGAGACCCAGTACTTC. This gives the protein CASSLVGASQMETQYF.

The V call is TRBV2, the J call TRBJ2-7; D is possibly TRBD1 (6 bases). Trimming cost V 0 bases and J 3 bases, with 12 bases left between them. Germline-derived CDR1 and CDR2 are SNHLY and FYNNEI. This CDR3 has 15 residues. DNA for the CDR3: TGTGCCAGCAGTGAAGCGTTCCAGGGGATCTACGAGCAGTACTTC. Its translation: CASSEAFQGIYEQYF.

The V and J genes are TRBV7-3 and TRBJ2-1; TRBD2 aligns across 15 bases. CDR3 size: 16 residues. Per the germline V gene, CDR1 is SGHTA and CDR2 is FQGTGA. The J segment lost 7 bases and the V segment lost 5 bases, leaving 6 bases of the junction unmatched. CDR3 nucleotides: TGTGCCAGCAGCCCTGACGGGACTAGCGGGGGGAATGAGCAGTTCTTC. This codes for CASSPDGTSGGNEQFF.

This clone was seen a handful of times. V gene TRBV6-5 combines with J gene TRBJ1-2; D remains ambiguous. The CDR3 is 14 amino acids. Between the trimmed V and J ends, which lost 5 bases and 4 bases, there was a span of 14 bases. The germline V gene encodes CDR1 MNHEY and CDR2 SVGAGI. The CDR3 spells CASSDQDGLYGYTF. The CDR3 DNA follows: TGTGCCAGCAGTGACCAGGACGGACTCTATGGCTACACCTTC.

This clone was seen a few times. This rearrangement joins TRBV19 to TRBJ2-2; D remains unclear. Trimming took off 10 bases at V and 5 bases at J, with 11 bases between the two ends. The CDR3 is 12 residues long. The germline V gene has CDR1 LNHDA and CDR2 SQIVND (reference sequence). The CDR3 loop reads CATSTQTGELFF. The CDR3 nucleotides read TGTGCCACCTCAACCCAGACCGGGGAGCTGTTTTTT.

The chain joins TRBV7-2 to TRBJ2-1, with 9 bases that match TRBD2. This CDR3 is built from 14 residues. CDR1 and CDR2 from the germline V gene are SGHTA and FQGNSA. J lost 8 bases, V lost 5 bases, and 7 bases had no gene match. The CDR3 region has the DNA TGTGCCAGCAGCCGTGGACTAGCGACGGATGAGCAGTTCTTC. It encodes CASSRGLATDEQFF.

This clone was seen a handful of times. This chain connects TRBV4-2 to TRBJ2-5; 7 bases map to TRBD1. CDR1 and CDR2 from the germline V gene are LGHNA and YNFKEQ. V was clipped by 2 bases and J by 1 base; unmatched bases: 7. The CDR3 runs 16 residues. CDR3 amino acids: CASSQNTGTAQETQYF. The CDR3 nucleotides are TGTGCCAGCAGCCAAAACACTGGGACAGCCCAAGAGACCCAGTACTTC.

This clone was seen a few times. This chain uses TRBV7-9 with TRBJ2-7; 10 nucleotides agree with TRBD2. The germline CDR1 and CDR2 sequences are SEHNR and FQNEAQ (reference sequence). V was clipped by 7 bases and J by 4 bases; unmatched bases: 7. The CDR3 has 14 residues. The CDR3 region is CASIPSGRAYEQYF. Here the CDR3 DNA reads TGTGCCAGCATCCCGAGCGGGAGGGCTTACGAGCAGTACTTC.

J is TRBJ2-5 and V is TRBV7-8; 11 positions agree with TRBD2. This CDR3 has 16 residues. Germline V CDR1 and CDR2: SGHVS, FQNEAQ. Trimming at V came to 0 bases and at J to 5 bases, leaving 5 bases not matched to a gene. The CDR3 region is CASSLATSGGRETQYF. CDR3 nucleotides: TGTGCCAGCAGCTTAGCTACTAGCGGGGGTCGGGAGACCCAGTACTTC.